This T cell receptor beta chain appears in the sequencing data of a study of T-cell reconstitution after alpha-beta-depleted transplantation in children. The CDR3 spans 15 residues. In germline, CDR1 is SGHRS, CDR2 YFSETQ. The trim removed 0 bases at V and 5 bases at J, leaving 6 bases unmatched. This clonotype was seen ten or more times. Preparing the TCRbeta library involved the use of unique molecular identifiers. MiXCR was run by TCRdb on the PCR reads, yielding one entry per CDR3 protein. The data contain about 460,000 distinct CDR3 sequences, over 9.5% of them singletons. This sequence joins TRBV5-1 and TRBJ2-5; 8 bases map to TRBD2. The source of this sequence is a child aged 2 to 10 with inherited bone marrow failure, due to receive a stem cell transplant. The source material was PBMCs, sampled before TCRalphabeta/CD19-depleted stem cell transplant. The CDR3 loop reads CASSLDGTRGETQYF. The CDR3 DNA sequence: TGCGCCAGCAGCTTGGACGGGACTAGGGGCGAGACCCAGTACTTC.